This T cell receptor (beta chain) was documented in a study of blood T cell repertoires in COVID-19 (dated by TCRdb to 2020 to 2022). Regarding the study in general: The collaborator samples originated in the United States, Italy and Spain and spanned the acute and convalescent phases of COVID-19. The prospective study material was composed of cDNA or gDNA derived from T cells, B-cell-depleted T cells, or PBMCs. The dataset comprised deeply sampled blood TCRbeta repertoires from subjects exposed to, actively infected with, or recovered from COVID-19. A freely available public database, intended as a resource for researchers studying the immune response to SARS-CoV-2, is where the repertoires were released. Samples were obtained from the ongoing ImmuneRACE study (first 160 participants) and from some 1,300 subjects provided by 6 global collaborators. Nearly every sample came with metadata listing a de-identified subject ID, COVID-19 status, age in years and sex. Where HLA class I and class II types were available, the types were taken from metadata supplied by the sample provider, not from assay-based typing. The investigation overall reported the following: The quantity of clinical and demographic metadata differed by source and by participant and was supplied without curation.

The immunoSEQ Assay, a bias-controlled multiplex PCR, was used to amplify TCRbeta CDR3 regions from genomic DNA. In the source study's methods: Nucleated cell counts per sample were estimated from amplification of reference gene primers within the assay. To quantify the absolute abundance of each unique TCRbeta CDR3 rearrangement, sequence reads were collapsed and filtered. For each sample, productive Simpson clonality was calculated as the square root of Simpson's diversity index over productive rearrangements. Held by TCRdb, this immuneACCESS table contains in-frame sequences only and omits some clones. Under half of the omission traces to an unresolved V gene where checked; the cause of the rest is unknown. Clonal size and the V and J genes are those of that table, whereas D and trimming came from the DNA. Counted in this sample were some 80,000 clones; 82% of them appeared once. The ten largest clones represent under 45% of the sample.

The collaborating institutions used their own protocols to collect whole blood in K2EDTA tubes. For TCRbeta analysis, collaborator samples were shipped as frozen whole blood, as isolated PBMCs, or as DNA extracted from either sample type. In regard to this clone: There is no known antigen for this receptor. No base quality information exists; no much larger clone differs at one position.

The sequence was collected from a woman aged 70-85 years with acute or convalescent COVID-19. The sequencing sample was made of peripheral blood.

The nucleotide sequence reads as follows: TGTGCCAGCAGTGAAGACAGACAGGGGGCCTATGGCTACACCTTC. Its amino acids are CASSEDRQGAYGYTF. The chain was built from TRBV2 and TRBJ1-2, and 10 junction bases match TRBD1. V and J are trimmed by 1 base and 4 bases, and the gene matches miss 3 bases of the junction. CDR3 length: 15 amino acids, cysteine to phenylalanine. Only CDR3 DNA remains: 45 bases, in frame from the first base. CDR1 and CDR2 were assigned from the germline V gene as SNHLY and FYNNEI.